This T cell receptor beta chain was documented in a study of blood T cell repertoires in COVID-19. Study details: From the United States, Italy and Spain came samples of acute and convalescent COVID-19.

Assay used: immunoSEQ multiplex PCR; TCRdb lists only in-frame clones, some missing. The table records 87,000 or so clones, approximately 86% of them present only once. Germline V gives CDR1 ENHRY, CDR2 SYGVKD. V was pared by 3 bases and J by 3 bases, with 1 base of the junction left unmatched. CDR3 length: 14 amino acids. Sequencing was carried out using peripheral blood. The source is a woman in her forties or fifties with active or convalescent COVID-19. The chain combines TRBV10-3 with TRBJ2-7; 11 nucleotides align to TRBD2. The DNA of the CDR3 is TGTGCCATCAGTGACGGGACTAGCGGCTACGAGCAGTACTTC. This gives the protein CAISDGTSGYEQYF.